This record looks at one T cell receptor beta chain sequence and its context. Its antigen is currently unknown. These data are taken from a study of cytomegalovirus exposure and HLA in healthy donors. General study findings and limits: In a later analysis, TCR beta V- and J-gene trimming showed a link to a missense DCLRE1C variant. Beyond CMV serostatus, there was no information to go on about immune exposure.

A multiplex PCR was run with 60 Vbeta primers and 13 Jbeta primers. Only in-frame clones appear in the TCRdb table, and some are missing; sequencing was by immunoSEQ multiplex PCR. The sample yields roughly 150,000 clones, about four fifths seen once. This sequence originates from a girl aged 5-17 years in good health and CMV-seropositive. Sequencing input: PBMCs.

The CDR3: CASDRVKETQYF. CDR3 DNA sequence: TGTGCCAGTGACAGGGTGAAAGAGACCCAGTACTTC. The chain joins TRBV2 to TRBJ2-5; TRBD1 matches 7 bases. This CDR3 comprises 12 residues. The germline V gene has CDR1 SNHLY and CDR2 FYNNEI. V was pared by 9 bases and J by 3 bases, with 4 bases of the junction left unmatched.